The sample holds one count of the clone carrying this T cell receptor (beta chain). In the authors' methods: Nucleated cell number was recorded as an estimate derived from reference gene primer amplification. Sequencing was performed with immunoSEQ multiplex PCR; in TCRdb, only in-frame clones are kept and a portion is missing. Clonal size and the V and J genes are those of that table, whereas D and trimming came from the DNA. The sample has 110,000 to 150,000 clones, roughly 79% seen once; the top ten hold about 7.5%. The data are from a study of blood T cell repertoires in COVID-19. Study-level information: Samples representing acute and convalescent COVID-19 were sourced from the United States, Italy and Spain.

Material for sequencing was peripheral blood. The sequence was collected from a human donor in a cohort sampled during active COVID-19.

CDR3: CAITLESTDTQYF. The DNA for the CDR3 is TGTGCCATCACACTAGAGAGCACAGATACGCAGTATTTT. The rearrangement uses TRBV12-3 or TRBV12-4 and TRBJ2-3; TRBD2 is a possible D gene (5 bases). With 10 bases removed from V and 0 bases from J, the gap between germline ends came to 11 bases. CDR3 length: 13 residues.